This TCR beta chain is from a study of blood T cell repertoires in COVID-19. Study-wide context: The United States, Italy and Spain supplied acute and convalescent COVID-19 samples.

In the authors' workflow: Reference gene primer amplification gave nucleated cell count estimates. Generated by immunoSEQ multiplex PCR, the TCRdb table keeps only in-frame clones and is missing some. The V and J calls and clone size were taken over from that table, and D and trimming were inferred from the DNA. The sample holds around 310,000 clones, 90% seen once. Patients of the Seattle cohort, enrolled during active infection, were followed longitudinally. CDR1 is SEHNR, CDR2 FQNEAQ, per germline (reference sequence). With 3 bases removed from V and 5 bases from J, the gap between germline ends came to 14 bases. This CDR3 region has 14 residues.

J is TRBJ2-7 and V is TRBV7-9; D possibly corresponds to TRBD1 (6 bases). The TCR sequence derives from a middle-aged woman with COVID-19, enrolled during active disease. The sample was peripheral blood. CDR3 residues: CASSFVDRRDEQYF. The CDR3 nucleotides read TGTGCCAGCAGCTTCGTCGACAGGCGCGACGAGCAGTACTTC.